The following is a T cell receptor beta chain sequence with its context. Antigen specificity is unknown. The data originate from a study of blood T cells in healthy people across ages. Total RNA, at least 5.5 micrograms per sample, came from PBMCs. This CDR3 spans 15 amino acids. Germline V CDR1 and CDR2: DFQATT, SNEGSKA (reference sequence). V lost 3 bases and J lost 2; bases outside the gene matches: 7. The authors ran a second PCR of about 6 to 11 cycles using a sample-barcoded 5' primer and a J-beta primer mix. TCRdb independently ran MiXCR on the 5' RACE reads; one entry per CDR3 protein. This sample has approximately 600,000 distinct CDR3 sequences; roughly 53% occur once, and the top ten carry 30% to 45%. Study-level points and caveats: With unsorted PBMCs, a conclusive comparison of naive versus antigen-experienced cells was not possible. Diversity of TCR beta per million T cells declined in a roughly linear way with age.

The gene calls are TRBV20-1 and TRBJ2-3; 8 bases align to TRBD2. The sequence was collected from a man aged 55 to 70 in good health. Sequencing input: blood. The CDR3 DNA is TGCAGTGCTAGTTTCCGGGGGGGGTTCACAGATACGCAGTATTTT. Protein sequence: CSASFRGGFTDTQYF.